Each of the 28 T cell receptor beta chains below was sequenced from the same sample in a study of OX40 agonist ivuxolimab in advanced cancers. TCRdb's table, derived via immunoSEQ multiplex PCR, lists solely in-frame clones and lacks some. The table has about 25,000 clones, about 86% seen once. The starting material was CD4+ or CD8+ T cells sorted from blood, obtained in a trial of the OX40 agonist ivuxolimab. The receptors originated from an adult with an advanced solid tumor such as melanoma, head and neck, liver or kidney cancer.

This clone has only one observation. The V call is TRBV4-2, the J call TRBJ1-3; a weak D match, TRBD1 (6 bases). Germline values: CDR1 LGHNA, CDR2 YNFKEQ. The CDR3 runs to 13 residues. V was cut by 7 bases and J by 2 bases, with 9 bases left in between. DNA for the CDR3: TGTGCCAGCACCGGGGGCCCTGGAAACACCATATATTTT. Its translation: CASTGGPGNTIYF.

A few counts support this clone. The rearrangement links TRBV5-4 to TRBJ1-3, with no clear D. V was shortened by 0 bases and J by 0 bases, with 7 bases between the two germline ends. This CDR3 spans 15 amino acids. Germline V gene sequence: CDR1 SGHNT, CDR2 YYREEE (reference sequence). The CDR3 loop is CASSLGGNSGNTIYF. DNA of the CDR3: TGTGCCAGCAGCTTGGGGGGAAACTCTGGAAACACCATATATTTT.

The genes are TRBV25-1 and TRBJ2-5; maybe TRBD2 (6 bases). The V and J ends lost 1 base and 3 bases respectively, with 6 bases between them. Germline V CDR1 and CDR2: MGHDK, SYGVNS. The CDR3 is 13 residues long. CDR3 in DNA: TGTGCCAGCAGTGAATGGGGGGAAGAGACCCAGTACTTC. This translates into CASSEWGEETQYF. Full variable domain (remainder filled in from reference TRBV25-1 and TRBJ2-5): EADIYQTPRYLVIGTGKKITLECSQTMGHDKMYWYQQDPGMELHLIHYSYGVNSTEKGDLSSESTVSRIRTEHFPLTLESARPSHTSQYLCASSEWGEETQYFGPGTRLLVL.

This chain uses TRBV28 with TRBJ2-3; tentative D call: TRBD2 (5 bases). The CDR3 runs to 15 residues. Trimming took 5 bases from V and 5 from J, leaving 17 bases between them. CDR1 and CDR2 from the germline V gene are MDHEN and SYDVKM. CDR3 protein: CASSPPREWVDTQYF. The DNA of the CDR3 is TGTGCCAGCAGTCCCCCGAGGGAGTGGGTAGATACGCAGTATTTT.

V gene TRBV5-1 combines with J gene TRBJ2-3; D is possibly TRBD1 or TRBD2 (5 bases each). Germline-derived CDR1 and CDR2 are SGHRS and YFSETQ. Trimming took 7 bases from V and 6 from J, leaving 12 bases between them. The CDR3 runs 12 residues. The CDR3 DNA is TGCGCCAGCGGACATCGAGGGGATACGCAGTATTTT. It is translated as CASGHRGDTQYF. Based on the CDR3 plus reference TRBV5-1 and TRBJ2-3, the full variable domain is KAGVTQTPRYLIKTRGQQVTLSCSPISGHRSVSWYQQTPGQGLQFLFEYFSETQRNKGNFPGRFSGRQFSNSRSEMNVSTLELGDSALYLCASGHRGDTQYFGPGTRLTVL.

V is TRBV27 and J is TRBJ2-5; D is uncertain. CDR3 size: 13 residues. Germline lookup yields CDR1 MNHEY and CDR2 SMNVEV (reference sequence). V lost 6 bases to trimming and J lost 5 bases, with 13 bases between them. In DNA, the CDR3 is TGTGCCAGCAGCCTCCAAGGGCAGGAGACCCAGTACTTC. It translates to CASSLQGQETQYF.

CDR3 in DNA: TGTGCCAGCAGCCTTGAGGGGGCGCCCTACGAGCAGTACTTC. Residues: CASSLEGAPYEQYF. The V call is TRBV9, the J call TRBJ2-7; 7 positions match TRBD1. From germline, CDR1 is SGDLS and CDR2 YYNGEE. J gave up 2 bases and V 4 bases, and 6 bases lay outside the gene matches. This CDR3 comprises 14 residues. Full variable domain (rest looked up from reference TRBV9 and TRBJ2-7): DSGVTQTPKHLITATGQRVTLRCSPRSGDLSVYWYQQSLDQGLQFLIQYYNGEERAKGNILERFSAQQFPDLHSELNLSSLELGDSALYFCASSLEGAPYEQYFGPGTRLTVT.

The chain joins TRBV7-6 to TRBJ2-5, with 7 bases lining up with TRBD2. The J call may be mistaken, given a closer DNA end match to TRBJ2-7. The CDR3 is made up of 13 amino acids. Germline CDR1 reads SGHVS; CDR2 reads FNYEAQ. For the CDR3, the DNA is TGTGCCAGCAATGCGGGAGTCGGCGACGAGCAGTACTTC. Translation: CASNAGVGDEQYF.

The chain is built from TRBV27 and TRBJ2-7; 10 positions match TRBD2. CDR1 and CDR2 (germline): MNHEY, SMNVEV (reference sequence). Trimming at V came to 2 bases and at J to 3 bases, leaving 4 bases not matched to a gene. The CDR3 extends over 15 amino acids. This CDR3 reads CASSLTSGMFYEQYF. CDR3 coding DNA: TGTGCCAGCAGTTTAACTAGCGGGATGTTCTACGAGCAGTACTTC.

The V gene is TRBV5-1, the J gene TRBJ1-1; D is unresolved. Germline V lookup: CDR1 SGHRS, CDR2 YFSETQ. V was clipped by 4 bases and J by 1 base, with 5 bases between them. This CDR3 region has 12 residues. In nucleotides, the CDR3 is TGCGCCAGCAGCGGTGGGAACACTGAAGCTTTCTTT. This codes for CASSGGNTEAFF.

The J gene is TRBJ2-7, the V gene TRBV19; 9 nucleotides agree with TRBD1. Germline CDR1 LNHDA, CDR2 SQIVND (reference sequence). The junction had 2 bases not matched to a gene; V was cut back by 5 bases and J by 3 bases. There are 13 residues in the CDR3. The CDR3 nucleotides read TGTGCCAGTAGTTGGGGACAGGGCTACGAGCAGTACTTC. Amino acids: CASSWGQGYEQYF.

This clone was observed a handful of times. V is TRBV14 and J is TRBJ2-1, with TRBD2 matching over 13 bases. The V and J ends lost 0 bases and 9 bases, in that order; junction bases with no gene match: 14. The CDR3 is 19 amino acids. Germline V gene lookup returns CDR1 SGHDN and CDR2 FVKESK. In nucleotides, the CDR3 is TGTGCCAGCAGCCAAGATCCCCCCTCACTAGCGGGAGGGCCCAGTGAGCAGTTCTTC. Its protein product is CASSQDPPSLAGGPSEQFF.

The chain carries TRBV6-1 and TRBJ1-5; possible D gene TRBD1, 5 bases. V was clipped by 2 bases and J by 9 bases, with 14 bases between them. Germline V gene sequence: CDR1 MNHNS, CDR2 SASEGT. The CDR3 is made up of 14 amino acids. The CDR3 loop reads CASSELRVPWPQHF. The DNA of the CDR3 is TGTGCCAGCAGTGAACTCAGGGTCCCTTGGCCCCAGCATTTT.

This clone was seen only once. The chain joins TRBV7-8 to TRBJ2-7; TRBD1 might be the D (6 bases). V dropped 6 bases and J dropped 4 bases, with 25 bases sitting between them. Germline-derived CDR1 and CDR2 are SGHVS and FQNEAQ. CDR3 length equals 17 residues. The DNA for the CDR3 is TGTGCCAGCAGTCCTAAGGGGGATCTAGGATTTCAGTACGAGCAGTACTTC. This codes for CASSPKGDLGFQYEQYF. Combining the CDR3 with reference TRBV7-8 and TRBJ2-7 gives the whole variable domain GAGVSQSPRYKVAKRGQDVALRCDPISGHVSLFWYQQALGQGPEFLTYFQNEAQLDKSGLPSDRFFAERPEGSVSTLKIQRTQQEDSAVYLCASSPKGDLGFQYEQYFGPGTRLTVT.

J is TRBJ2-3 and V is TRBV19, with 9 bases identical to TRBD2. The V gene end was trimmed by 0 bases and the J gene end by 0 bases; junction bases not matched to a gene: 4. The CDR3 extends over 17 amino acids. In germline, CDR1 is LNHDA, CDR2 SQIVND (reference sequence). This CDR3 is CASSIELAGSSTDTQYF. CDR3 coding DNA: TGTGCCAGTAGTATAGAGCTAGCGGGATCTAGCACAGATACGCAGTATTTT.

Remarks on this clone: The junction differs from germline at one of its ends, possibly a read error. The rearrangement links TRBV10-3 to TRBJ2-5; a possible D gene is TRBD2 (7 bases). The last part of the DNA fits TRBJ2-7 better; the J call may be wrong. The CDR3 contains 14 residues. CDR1 is ENHRY and CDR2 is SYGVKD in the germline V gene. CDR3 sequence (DNA): TGTGCCAGCAGTTACGGAGGGGGGGGCTACGAGCAGTACTTC. Translating gives CASSYGGGGYEQYF.

This clone has a handful of counts. The genes are TRBV19 and TRBJ2-7; 10 nucleotides line up with TRBD1. The V segment lost 9 bases and the J segment 2 bases; nucleotides outside the gene matches: 4. This CDR3 is 13 amino acids long. Germline assignment: CDR1 LNHDA and CDR2 SQIVND (reference sequence). CDR3 DNA: TGTGCCAGCACCGGACAGGGGGCCTACGAGCAGTACTTC. This translates into CASTGQGAYEQYF.

In its sample, this clone was seen a few times. The chain combines TRBV2 with TRBJ2-1; a weak D match, TRBD2 (5 bases). With 6 bases removed from V and 0 bases from J, the gap between germline ends came to 18 bases. The CDR3 length is 17 residues. CDR1 and CDR2 from the germline V gene are SNHLY and FYNNEI. The CDR3 DNA reads TGTGCCAGCAGCGGTCCCGAACTAGAACGCTCCTACAATGAGCAGTTCTTC. Translated: CASSGPELERSYNEQFF.

The V call is TRBV5-5, the J call TRBJ1-1; D is unresolved. Germline lookup yields CDR1 SGHKS and CDR2 YYEKEE (reference sequence). The CDR3 has 13 amino acids. V lost 1 base, J lost 4 bases, and 8 bases lay in between. The CDR3 DNA reads TGTGCCAGCAGCTTGCGAGGGAGCACTGAAGCTTTCTTT. It specifies CASSLRGSTEAFF.

The rearrangement uses TRBV27 and TRBJ1-5; TRBD1 is a possible D gene (5 bases). The CDR3 totals 14 residues. V was trimmed by 2 bases and J by 7 bases, leaving 12 bases between them. Germline CDR1 reads MNHEY; CDR2 reads SMNVEV (reference sequence). The DNA of the CDR3 is TGTGCCAGCAGTTTAGGGGGAGGGACCCAGCCCCAGCATTTT. Amino acid sequence: CASSLGGGTQPQHF.

The V and J genes are TRBV5-4 and TRBJ1-2; D call uncertain. This CDR3 spans 13 amino acids. The V and J ends lost 0 bases and 8 bases respectively, with 11 bases between them. CDR1 SGHNT and CDR2 YYREEE come from the germline V gene (reference sequence). The CDR3 sequence is CASSLASTLGYTF. The CDR3 DNA is TGTGCCAGCAGCTTGGCTTCCACCTTGGGCTACACCTTC.

The chain recombines TRBV4-1 with TRBJ2-7; D gene ambiguous. This CDR3 spans 15 amino acids. The ends were cut back, 0 bases at V and 0 bases at J, with 9 bases in the middle. CDR1 MGHRA and CDR2 YSYEKL come from the germline V gene. CDR3 sequence: CASSQEPGYSYEQYF. The CDR3 region has the DNA TGCGCCAGCAGCCAAGAACCCGGATACTCCTACGAGCAGTACTTC.

The chain has TRBV14 and TRBJ2-1; either TRBD1 or TRBD2 may supply D (5 bases each). CDR3 length: 16 residues. V gave up 4 bases and J gave up 4 bases, with 17 bases separating them. CDR1 is SGHDN, CDR2 FVKESK, per germline. The CDR3 DNA follows: TGTGCCAGCAGCCGTGGTGGGGGACGCCTTTACAATGAGCAGTTCTTC. It is translated as CASSRGGGRLYNEQFF.

The chain carries TRBV4-1 and TRBJ2-5, with D perhaps given as TRBD1 or TRBD2 (6 bases each). Trimming removed 1 base at V and 2 bases at J, with 11 bases between. Germline loops: CDR1 MGHRA, CDR2 YSYEKL. The CDR3 covers 15 residues. This chain's CDR3 is CASSQGGTRQETQYF. In DNA form, the CDR3 reads TGCGCCAGCAGCCAAGGCGGGACAAGGCAAGAGACCCAGTACTTC.

The chain joins TRBV2 to TRBJ2-7; 12 bases are a match to TRBD2. Germline CDR1 SNHLY, CDR2 FYNNEI. After removal of 6 bases from V and 3 bases from J, the junction contained 6 bases not matched to a gene. This CDR3 spans 15 amino acids. The CDR3 sequence is CASRSPGLAGYEQYF. Written as DNA, the CDR3 is TGTGCCAGCAGATCACCGGGACTAGCGGGCTACGAGCAGTACTTC.

The CDR3 coding sequence is TGTGCCAGCAGCTCCGACGGATCAAACATTCAGTACTTC. Residues: CASSSDGSNIQYF. The V and J genes are TRBV7-6 and TRBJ2-4; D remains ambiguous. V gave up 4 bases and J gave up 6 bases, with 10 bases separating them. Germline-derived CDR1 and CDR2 are SGHVS and FNYEAQ. This CDR3 comprises 13 residues.

This clone was detected only once. The V call is TRBV4-2, the J call TRBJ2-3; TRBD2 agrees at 10 bases. With V trimmed by 2 bases and J by 4 bases, 3 bases remained unmatched. Germline CDR1 LGHNA, CDR2 YNFKEQ. This CDR3 is built from 15 residues. The CDR3 sequence: CASSQLAGVSDTQYF. The CDR3 DNA reads as TGTGCCAGCAGCCAACTAGCGGGGGTTTCAGATACGCAGTATTTT.

This chain joins TRBV27 and TRBJ1-2; D unclear. The CDR3 consists of 14 residues. Germline CDR1 reads MNHEY; CDR2 reads SMNVEV (reference sequence). V was cut by 7 bases and J by 5 bases, with 17 bases left in between. The DNA of the CDR3 is TGTGCCAGCATCCCGTGCATGGCTTGGTATGGCTACACCTTC. Translated: CASIPCMAWYGYTF.